This T cell receptor beta chain was captured by sequencing in a study of spatial heterogeneity in lung cancer. The wider study: A consistent excess of beta-chain over alpha-chain sequences was detected. The library had UMIs, and each TCR and UMI pair averaged more than ten raw reads.

Time point: sample taken at primary tumor resection. Whole RNA, isolated from tumor, nontumor lung or frozen PBMC, was sequenced without prior sorting. Per the germline V gene, CDR1 is LGHNA and CDR2 is YNFKEQ. The CDR3 is made up of 15 amino acids. The V end was cut by 3 bases, the J end by 4 bases, with 13 bases between. Each TCR cDNA molecule bore a unique molecular identifier. TCRdb independently ran MiXCR on the 5' RACE reads; one entry per CDR3 protein. Of under 11,000 distinct CDR3 sequences listed, approximately 5% are singletons. This clonotype appeared many times. What it recognizes is unknown. The study's findings and limits: Ubiquitous expanded tumor TCRs appeared in blood more at resection than follow-up.

The TCR sequence derives from a male donor with early-stage non-small cell lung cancer. The V and J genes are TRBV4-2 and TRBJ2-1, with a possible D match to TRBD1 (6 bases). Sequences were derived from PBMCs, sampled at surgery. The CDR3 sequence: CASSQDRDTYNEQFF. The CDR3, as DNA: TGTGCCAGCAGCCAGGACCGGGACACGTACAATGAGCAGTTCTTC.